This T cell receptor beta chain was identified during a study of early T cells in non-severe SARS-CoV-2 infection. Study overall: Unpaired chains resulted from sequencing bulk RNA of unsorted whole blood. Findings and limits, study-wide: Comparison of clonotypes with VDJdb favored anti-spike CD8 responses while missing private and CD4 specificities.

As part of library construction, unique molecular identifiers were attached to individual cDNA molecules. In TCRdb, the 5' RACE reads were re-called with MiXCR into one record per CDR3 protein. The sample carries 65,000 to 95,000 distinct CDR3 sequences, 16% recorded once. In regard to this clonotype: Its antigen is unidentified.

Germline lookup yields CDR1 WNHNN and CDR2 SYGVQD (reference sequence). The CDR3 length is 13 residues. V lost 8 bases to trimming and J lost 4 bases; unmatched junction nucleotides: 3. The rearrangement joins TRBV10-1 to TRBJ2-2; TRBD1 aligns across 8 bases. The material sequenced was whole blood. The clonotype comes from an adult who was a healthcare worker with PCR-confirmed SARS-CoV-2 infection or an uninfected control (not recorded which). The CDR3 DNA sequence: TGCGCCAGCGGGGACAGGTTCACCGGGGAGCTGTTTTTT. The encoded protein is CASGDRFTGELFF.